The entry below gives a single T cell receptor beta chain sequence along with its context. Its binding antigen is unknown. No clone much larger than this one lies a single base away; base qualities are absent. This entry belongs to a study of blood T cell repertoires in COVID-19 (dated by TCRdb to the early 2020s). Regarding the study in general: Samples covering the acute and convalescent phases of COVID-19 were provided by collaborators in the United States, Italy and Spain. Nearly every sample came with metadata listing a de-identified subject ID, COVID-19 status, age in years and sex. The repertoires were released in a freely available public database intended as a resource for research on the immune response to SARS-CoV-2. HLA class I and class II types, where available, came from metadata supplied by the sample provider rather than from assay-based typing. Subjects who had been exposed to COVID-19, were actively infected with it, or had recovered from it provided the deeply sampled blood TCRbeta repertoires that made up the dataset. The prospective study material was composed of cDNA or gDNA derived from T cells, B-cell-depleted T cells, or PBMCs. Samples were obtained from the ongoing ImmuneRACE study (first 160 participants) and from over 1,000 subjects provided by 6 global collaborators. What the study reported, not specific to this receptor: How much clinical and demographic metadata was included differed by source and by participant, and the metadata was provided uncurated.

Collaborating institutions collected whole blood in K2EDTA tubes following their own protocols. Collaborator samples were shipped for TCRbeta analysis as frozen whole blood, isolated PBMCs, or DNA extracted from either sample type. The immunoSEQ Assay, a bias-controlled multiplex PCR, was used to amplify TCRbeta CDR3 regions from genomic DNA. The paper's processing steps were these. The number of nucleated cells in each sample was estimated from the amplification of reference gene primers within the assay. To quantify the absolute abundance of each unique TCRbeta CDR3 rearrangement, sequence reads were collapsed and filtered. For each sample, productive Simpson clonality was calculated as the square root of Simpson's diversity index over productive rearrangements. Sourced from immuneACCESS, this table was stored by TCRdb with only in-frame sequences that have V and J called. A share of the clones is absent; for the studies checked, an unresolved V gene accounts for under half, and the remainder has no known explanation. The V and J calls and the clone size are those of that table, but D and trimming were determined from the DNA. In all, the sample holds 85,000 to 130,000 clones, and around 82% of those were seen once. The ten largest clones capture 4.5% to 5.5% of the sample.

The CDR3 contains 14 residues, cysteine and phenylalanine counted. Solely the CDR3 DNA is kept, with 42 bases framed from the first base. Based on the germline V gene (reference sequence), the CDR1 and CDR2 sequences are LNHDA and SQIVND. Deletion took 5 bases off V and 4 bases off J, with a span of 14 bases between the germline ends. The chain is made from TRBV19 and TRBJ2-5; the D gene cannot be named for sure. This sequence was found in a man in his sixties with acute or convalescent COVID-19. The sequenced material came from peripheral blood. Read as DNA, the sequence is TGTGCCAGTAGTTCCTCTGTTCTTGTAGAGACCCAGTACTTC. Its translation reads: CASSSSVLVETQYF.